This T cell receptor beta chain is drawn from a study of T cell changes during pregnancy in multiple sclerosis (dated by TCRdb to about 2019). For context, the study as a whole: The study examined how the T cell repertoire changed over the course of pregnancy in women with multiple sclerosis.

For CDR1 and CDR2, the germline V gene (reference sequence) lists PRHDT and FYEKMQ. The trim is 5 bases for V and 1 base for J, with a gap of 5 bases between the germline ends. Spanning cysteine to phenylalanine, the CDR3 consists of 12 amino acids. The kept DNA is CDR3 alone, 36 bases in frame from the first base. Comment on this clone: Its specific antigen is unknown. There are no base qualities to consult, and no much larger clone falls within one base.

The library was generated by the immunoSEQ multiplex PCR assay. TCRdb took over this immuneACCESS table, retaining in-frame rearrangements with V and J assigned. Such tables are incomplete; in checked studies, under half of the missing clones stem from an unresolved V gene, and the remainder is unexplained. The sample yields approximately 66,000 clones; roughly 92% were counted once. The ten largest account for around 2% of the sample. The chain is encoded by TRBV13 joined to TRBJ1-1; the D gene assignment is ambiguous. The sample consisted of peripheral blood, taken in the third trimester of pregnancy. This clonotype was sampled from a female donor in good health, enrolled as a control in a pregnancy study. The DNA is TGTGCCAGCAGCCGAGAGAACACTGAAGCTTTCTTT. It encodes CASSRENTEAFF.